The present T cell receptor beta chain was sequenced within a study of CD8+ T cells in alopecia areata. Broader study findings: Clonality in lesional scalp, especially alopecia totalis/universalis, exceeded that of normal scalp. Many of the expanded lesional clones endured in scalp and blood while on tofacitinib.

CDR3 size: 14 residues. Germline V gene sequence: CDR1 SNHLY, CDR2 FYNNEI. J lost 2 bases, V lost 6 bases, and 4 bases had no gene match. This clone was seen a handful of times. Its antigen is still unknown. The sample's treatment: oral pan-JAK inhibitor, 5-10 mg twice daily. Samples from alopecia areata patients were lesional scalp punch biopsies and peripheral blood. RNA, once extracted, was reverse transcribed into cDNA for use as the sequencing template. The method was immunoSEQ multiplex PCR; TCRdb's version includes in-frame clones alone and lacks a portion of them. Here the sample spans some 170,000 clones, 53% being singletons.

V is TRBV2 and J is TRBJ2-7, with 10 bases matching TRBD1. The receptor was derived from a human donor with alopecia areata. This specimen consisted of CD8+ T cells sorted from blood, obtained at week 24, from a patient treated with tofacitinib. The CDR3 sequence is CASSPGQGPYEQYF. The CDR3 DNA reads TGTGCCAGCAGCCCGGGACAGGGGCCCTACGAGCAGTACTTC.